This T cell receptor (beta chain) was captured by sequencing in a study of T cells in localized non-small cell lung cancer. Points from the study as a whole: In adjacent lung, a median roughly 53 of the top 100 tumor clones were found.

Some clones are missing from TCRdb's copy, which holds only in-frame ones; the method was immunoSEQ multiplex PCR. The sample consists of some 78,000 clones, 84% of them appearing once. There are 14 residues in the CDR3. Per the germline V gene, CDR1 is SGHRS and CDR2 is YFSETQ. The V and J ends lost 4 bases and 4 bases respectively, with 14 bases between them. For this clone: The antigen remains undetermined.

The rearrangement joins TRBV5-1 to TRBJ1-1; TRBD1 is a possible D gene (5 bases). The sequence was collected from a man between 40 and 75 years old with stage I lung adenocarcinoma. This sample comprised peripheral blood, obtained before any cancer treatment. The CDR3 sequence is CASSRGGVGTEAFF. For the CDR3, the DNA is TGCGCCAGCAGCAGGGGAGGGGTGGGCACTGAAGCTTTCTTT.